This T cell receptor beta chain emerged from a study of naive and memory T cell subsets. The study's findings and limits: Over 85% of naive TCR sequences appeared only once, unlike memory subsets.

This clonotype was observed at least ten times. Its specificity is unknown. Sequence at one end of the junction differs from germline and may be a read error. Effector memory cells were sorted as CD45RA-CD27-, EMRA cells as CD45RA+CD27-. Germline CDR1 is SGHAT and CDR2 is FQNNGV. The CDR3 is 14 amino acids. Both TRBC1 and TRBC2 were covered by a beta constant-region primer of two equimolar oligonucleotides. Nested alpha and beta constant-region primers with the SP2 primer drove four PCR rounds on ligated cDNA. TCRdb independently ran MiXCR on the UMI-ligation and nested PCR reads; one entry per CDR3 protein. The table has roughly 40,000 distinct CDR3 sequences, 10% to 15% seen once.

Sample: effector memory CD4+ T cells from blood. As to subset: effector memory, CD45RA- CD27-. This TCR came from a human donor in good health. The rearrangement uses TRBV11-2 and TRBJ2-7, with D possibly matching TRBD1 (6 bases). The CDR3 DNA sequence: TGTGCCAGCAGCTTTGGTCAGGGGCCGGGAAGTTCCTTCTTC. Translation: CASSFGQGPGSSFF.